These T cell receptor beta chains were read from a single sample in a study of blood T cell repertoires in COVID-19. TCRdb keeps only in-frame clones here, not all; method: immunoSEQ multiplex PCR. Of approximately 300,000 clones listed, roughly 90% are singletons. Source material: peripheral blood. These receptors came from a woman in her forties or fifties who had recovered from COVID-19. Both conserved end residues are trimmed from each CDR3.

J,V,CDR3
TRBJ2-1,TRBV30,AWRRDRTDLSYNEQF
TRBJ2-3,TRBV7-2,ASSLAPGQGSQY
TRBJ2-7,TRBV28,ASTLPGEGVHEQY
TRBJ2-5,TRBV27,ASRLNRDATQY
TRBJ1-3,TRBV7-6,ASSPSHRDIPGNTIY
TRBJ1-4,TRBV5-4,ASSLGGGGEKLF
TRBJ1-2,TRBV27,ASSRGQNYGYT
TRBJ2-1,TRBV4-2,ASAGAVAGGRGEQF
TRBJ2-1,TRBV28,ASRGDKNEQF
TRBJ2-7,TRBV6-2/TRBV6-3,ASSYTSGTSGSKVYEQY
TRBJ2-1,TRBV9,ASSPPGSGRVNEQF
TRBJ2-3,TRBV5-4,ASSPREAGGLEQY
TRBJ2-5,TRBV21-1,ARRTAGRGETQY